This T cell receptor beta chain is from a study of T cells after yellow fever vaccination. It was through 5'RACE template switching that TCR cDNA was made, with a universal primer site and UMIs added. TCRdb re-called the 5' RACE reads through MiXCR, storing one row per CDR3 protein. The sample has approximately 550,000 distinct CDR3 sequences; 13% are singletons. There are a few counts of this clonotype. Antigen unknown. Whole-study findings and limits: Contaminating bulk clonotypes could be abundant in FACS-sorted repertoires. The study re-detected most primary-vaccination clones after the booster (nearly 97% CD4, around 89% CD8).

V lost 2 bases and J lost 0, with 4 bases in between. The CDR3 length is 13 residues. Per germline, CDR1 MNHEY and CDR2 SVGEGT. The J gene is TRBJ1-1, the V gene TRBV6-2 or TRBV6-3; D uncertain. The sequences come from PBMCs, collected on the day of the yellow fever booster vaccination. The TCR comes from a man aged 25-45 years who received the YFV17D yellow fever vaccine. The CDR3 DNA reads TGTGCCAGCAGTTACACGATGAACACTGAAGCTTTCTTT. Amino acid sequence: CASSYTMNTEAFF.